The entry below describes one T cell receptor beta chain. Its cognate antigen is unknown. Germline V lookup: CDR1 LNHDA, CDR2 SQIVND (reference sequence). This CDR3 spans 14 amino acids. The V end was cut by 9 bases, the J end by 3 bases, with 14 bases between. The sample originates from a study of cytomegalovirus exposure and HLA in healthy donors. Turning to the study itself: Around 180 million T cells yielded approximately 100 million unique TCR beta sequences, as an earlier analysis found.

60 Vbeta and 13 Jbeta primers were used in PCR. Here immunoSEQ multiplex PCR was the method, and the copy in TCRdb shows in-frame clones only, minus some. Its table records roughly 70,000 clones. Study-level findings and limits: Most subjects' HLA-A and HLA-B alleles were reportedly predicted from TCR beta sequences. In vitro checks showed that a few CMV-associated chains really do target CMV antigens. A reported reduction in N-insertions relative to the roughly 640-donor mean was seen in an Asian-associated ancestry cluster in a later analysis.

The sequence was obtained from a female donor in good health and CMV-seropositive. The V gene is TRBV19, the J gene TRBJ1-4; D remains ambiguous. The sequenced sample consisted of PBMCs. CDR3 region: CARKRRLANEKLFF. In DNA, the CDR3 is TGTGCCAGGAAAAGGAGGTTGGCTAATGAAAAACTGTTTTTT.